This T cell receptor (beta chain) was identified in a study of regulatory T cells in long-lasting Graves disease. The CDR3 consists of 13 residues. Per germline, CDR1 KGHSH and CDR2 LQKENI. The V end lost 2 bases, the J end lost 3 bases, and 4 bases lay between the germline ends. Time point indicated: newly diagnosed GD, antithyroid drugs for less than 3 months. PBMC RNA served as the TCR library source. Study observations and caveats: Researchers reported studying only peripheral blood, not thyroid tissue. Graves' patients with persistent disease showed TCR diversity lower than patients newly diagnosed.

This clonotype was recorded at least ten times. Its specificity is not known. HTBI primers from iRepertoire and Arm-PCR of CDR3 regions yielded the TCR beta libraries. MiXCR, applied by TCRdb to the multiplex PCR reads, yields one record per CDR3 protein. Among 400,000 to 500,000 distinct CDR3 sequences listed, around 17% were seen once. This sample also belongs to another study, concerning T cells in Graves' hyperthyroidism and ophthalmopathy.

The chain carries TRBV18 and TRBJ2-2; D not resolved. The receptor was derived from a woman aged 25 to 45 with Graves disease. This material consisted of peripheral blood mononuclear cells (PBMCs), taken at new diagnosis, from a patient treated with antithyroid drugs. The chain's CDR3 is CASSPMDTGELFF. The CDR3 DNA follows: TGTGCCAGCTCACCAATGGACACCGGGGAGCTGTTTTTT.